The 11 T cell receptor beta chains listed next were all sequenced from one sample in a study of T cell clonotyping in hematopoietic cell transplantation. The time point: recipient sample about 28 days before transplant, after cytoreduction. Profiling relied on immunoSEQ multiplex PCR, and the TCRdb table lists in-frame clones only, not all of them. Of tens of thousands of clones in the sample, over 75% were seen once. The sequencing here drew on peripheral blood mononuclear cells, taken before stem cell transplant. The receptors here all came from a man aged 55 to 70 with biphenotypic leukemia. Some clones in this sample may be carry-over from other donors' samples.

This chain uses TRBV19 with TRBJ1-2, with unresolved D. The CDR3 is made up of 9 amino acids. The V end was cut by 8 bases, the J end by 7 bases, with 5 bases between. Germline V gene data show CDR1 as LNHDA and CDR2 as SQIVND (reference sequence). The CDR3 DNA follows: TGTGCCAGTGGATCTGGCTACACCTTC. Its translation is CASGSGYTF.

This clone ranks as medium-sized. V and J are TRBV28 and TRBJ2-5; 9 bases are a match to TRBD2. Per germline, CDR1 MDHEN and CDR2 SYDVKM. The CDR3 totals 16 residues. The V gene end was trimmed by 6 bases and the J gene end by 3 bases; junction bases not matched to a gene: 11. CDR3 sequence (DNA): TGTGCCAGCAGACGCTCGGCGGGGGGGCTAAAAGAGACCCAGTACTTC. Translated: CASRRSAGGLKETQYF.

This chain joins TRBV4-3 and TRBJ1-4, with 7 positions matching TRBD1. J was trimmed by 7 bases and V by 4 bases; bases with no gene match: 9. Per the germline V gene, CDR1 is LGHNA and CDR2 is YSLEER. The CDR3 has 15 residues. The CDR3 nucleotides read TGCGCCAGCAGCCCACGCTCCAGGGGGAGTGAAAAACTGTTTTTT. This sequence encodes CASSPRSRGSEKLFF.

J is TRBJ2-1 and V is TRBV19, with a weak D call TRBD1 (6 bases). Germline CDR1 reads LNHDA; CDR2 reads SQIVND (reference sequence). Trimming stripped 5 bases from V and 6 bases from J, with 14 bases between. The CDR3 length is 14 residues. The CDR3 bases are TGTGCCAGTAGTCCGATGGACAGCCTCAATGAGCAGTTCTTC. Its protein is CASSPMDSLNEQFF. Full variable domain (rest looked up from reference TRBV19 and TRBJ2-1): DGGITQSPKYLFRKEGQNVTLSCEQNLNHDAMYWYRQDPGQGLRLIYYSQIVNDFQKGDIAEGYSVSREKKESFPLTVTSAQKNPTAFYLCASSPMDSLNEQFFGPGTRLTVL.

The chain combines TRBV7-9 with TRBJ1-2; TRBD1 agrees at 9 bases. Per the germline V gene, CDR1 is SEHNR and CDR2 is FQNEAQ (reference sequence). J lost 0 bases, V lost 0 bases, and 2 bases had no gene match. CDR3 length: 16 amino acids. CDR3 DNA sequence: TGTGCCAGCAGCTTAGCCCGACAGGGGGCTAACTATGGCTACACCTTC. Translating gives CASSLARQGANYGYTF.

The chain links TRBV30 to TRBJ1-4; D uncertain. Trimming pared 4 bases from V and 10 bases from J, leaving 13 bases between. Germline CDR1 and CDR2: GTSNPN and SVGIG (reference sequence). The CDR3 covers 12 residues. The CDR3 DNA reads TGTGCCTGGAACCTGGGGTATCGAAAACTGTTTTTT. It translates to CAWNLGYRKLFF.

The CDR3 DNA is TGCGCCAGCAGCGACCGGGGACAGGACCTTAACTATGGCTACACCTTC. Translated: CASSDRGQDLNYGYTF. J is TRBJ1-2 and V is TRBV5-1, with 8 nucleotides matching TRBD1. J lost 1 base, V lost 4 bases, and 9 bases had no gene match. Germline CDR1 SGHRS, CDR2 YFSETQ. This CDR3 is built from 16 residues. Based on the CDR3 plus reference TRBV5-1 and TRBJ1-2, the full variable domain is KAGVTQTPRYLIKTRGQQVTLSCSPISGHRSVSWYQQTPGQGLQFLFEYFSETQRNKGNFPGRFSGRQFSNSRSEMNVSTLELGDSALYLCASSDRGQDLNYGYTFGSGTRLTVV.

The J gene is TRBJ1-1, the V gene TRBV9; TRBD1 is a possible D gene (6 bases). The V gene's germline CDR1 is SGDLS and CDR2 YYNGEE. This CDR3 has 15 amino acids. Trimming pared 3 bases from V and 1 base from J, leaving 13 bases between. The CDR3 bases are TGTGCCAGCAGCGCAAGAACAGGGCCGAACACTGAAGCTTTCTTT. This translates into CASSARTGPNTEAFF.

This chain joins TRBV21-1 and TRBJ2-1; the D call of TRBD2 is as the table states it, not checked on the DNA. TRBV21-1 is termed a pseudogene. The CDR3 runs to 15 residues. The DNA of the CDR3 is TGTGCCAGCAGAAGGACTAGCGGGGCCTACAATGAGCAGTTCTTC. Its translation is CASRRTSGAYNEQFF.

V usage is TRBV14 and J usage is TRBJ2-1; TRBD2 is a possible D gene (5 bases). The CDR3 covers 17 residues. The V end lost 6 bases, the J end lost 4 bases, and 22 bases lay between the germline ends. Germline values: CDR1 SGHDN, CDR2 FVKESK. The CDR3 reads CASSERIGLAGYNEQFF. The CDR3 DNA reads TGTGCCAGCAGTGAGAGAATCGGGCTAGCAGGTTACAATGAGCAGTTCTTC.

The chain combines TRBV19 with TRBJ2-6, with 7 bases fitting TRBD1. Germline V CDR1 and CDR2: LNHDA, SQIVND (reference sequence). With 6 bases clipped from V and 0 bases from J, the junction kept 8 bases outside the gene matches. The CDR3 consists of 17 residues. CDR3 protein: CASSQQTGLSGANVLTF. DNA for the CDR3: TGTGCCAGTAGCCAACAGACAGGGCTCTCTGGGGCCAACGTCCTGACTTTC.